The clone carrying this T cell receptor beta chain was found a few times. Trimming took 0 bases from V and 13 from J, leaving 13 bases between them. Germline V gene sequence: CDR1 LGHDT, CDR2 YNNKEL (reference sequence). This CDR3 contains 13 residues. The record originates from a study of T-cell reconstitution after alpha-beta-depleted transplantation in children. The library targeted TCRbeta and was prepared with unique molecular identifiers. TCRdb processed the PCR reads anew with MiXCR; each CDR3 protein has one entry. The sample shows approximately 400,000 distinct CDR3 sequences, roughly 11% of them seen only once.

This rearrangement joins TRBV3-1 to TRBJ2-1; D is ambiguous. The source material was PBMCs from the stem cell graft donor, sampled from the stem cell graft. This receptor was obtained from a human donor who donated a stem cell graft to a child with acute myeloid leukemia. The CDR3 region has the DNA TGTGCCAGCAGCCAAGATATAGCTCGGGTCCAGTTCTTC. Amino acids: CASSQDIARVQFF.